This paragraph covers one T cell receptor beta chain sequence. These data are taken from a study of blood T cell repertoires in COVID-19. Overall study context: Material from acute and convalescent COVID-19 was sourced from the United States, Italy and Spain. T cells, B-cell-depleted T cells, or PBMCs supplied cDNA or gDNA.

This CDR3 comprises 14 residues. Trimming took 6 bases from V and 2 from J, leaving 13 bases between them. The germline V gene has CDR1 LGHDT and CDR2 YNNKEL (reference sequence). Authors' methods: Amplified reference gene primers provided the basis for estimating nucleated cell counts. The method was immunoSEQ multiplex PCR; TCRdb's version includes in-frame clones alone and lacks a portion of them. Clone size and V and J calls were adopted from that table, with D and trimming inferred from the DNA. The profile shows around 300,000 clones, just over 85% of them singletons. The origin of this receptor is a woman aged 25 to 39 with active or convalescent COVID-19. Material: peripheral blood. The rearrangement joins TRBV3-1 (or the pseudogene TRBV3-2) to TRBJ2-5; TRBD2 is a possible D gene (6 bases). This CDR3 reads CASRPGSRQETQYF. The CDR3 DNA is TGTGCCAGCAGACCCGGGAGTCGTCAAGAGACCCAGTACTTC.